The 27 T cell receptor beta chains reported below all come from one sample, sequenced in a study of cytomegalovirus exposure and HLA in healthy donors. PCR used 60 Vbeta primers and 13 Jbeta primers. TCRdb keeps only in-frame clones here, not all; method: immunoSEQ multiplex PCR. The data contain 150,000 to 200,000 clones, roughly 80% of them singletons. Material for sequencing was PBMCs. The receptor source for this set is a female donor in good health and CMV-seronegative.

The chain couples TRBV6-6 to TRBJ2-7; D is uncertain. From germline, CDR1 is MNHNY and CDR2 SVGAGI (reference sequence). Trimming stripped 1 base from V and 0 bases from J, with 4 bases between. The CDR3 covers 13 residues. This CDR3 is CASSYYLSYEQYF. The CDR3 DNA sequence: TGTGCCAGCAGTTACTATCTCTCCTACGAGCAGTACTTC.

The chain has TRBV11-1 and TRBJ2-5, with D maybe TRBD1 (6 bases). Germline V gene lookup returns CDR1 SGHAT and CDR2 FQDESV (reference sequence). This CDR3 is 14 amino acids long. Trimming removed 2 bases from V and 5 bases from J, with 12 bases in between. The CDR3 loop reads CASSLNQGRETQYF. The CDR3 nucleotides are TGTGCCAGCAGCTTAAATCAGGGGCGGGAGACCCAGTACTTC.

The CDR3 DNA sequence: TGTGCCAGTAGGGAAACCAACAGGGTAGTCACAGATACGCAGTATTTT. As protein: CASRETNRVVTDTQYF. The chain has TRBV19 and TRBJ2-3, with D perhaps matching TRBD1 (6 bases). Germline V gives CDR1 LNHDA, CDR2 SQIVND (reference sequence). The CDR3 sequence is 16 residues long. Between the trimmed V and J ends, which lost 6 bases and 2 bases, there was a span of 18 bases.

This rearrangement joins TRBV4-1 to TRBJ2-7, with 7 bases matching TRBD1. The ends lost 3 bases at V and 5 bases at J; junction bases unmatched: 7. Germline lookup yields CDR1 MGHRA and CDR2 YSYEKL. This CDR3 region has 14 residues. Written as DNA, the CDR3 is TGCGCCAGCAGCCACGTTACAGGGGAAGACGAGCAGTACTTC. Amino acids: CASSHVTGEDEQYF.

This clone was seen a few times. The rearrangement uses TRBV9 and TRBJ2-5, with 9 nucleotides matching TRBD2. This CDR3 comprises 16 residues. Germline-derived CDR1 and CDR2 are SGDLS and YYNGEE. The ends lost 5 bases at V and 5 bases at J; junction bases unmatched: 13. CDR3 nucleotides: TGTGCCAGCAGTGCCCATAGCGGGAGCGATGTTGAGACCCAGTACTTC. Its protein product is CASSAHSGSDVETQYF.

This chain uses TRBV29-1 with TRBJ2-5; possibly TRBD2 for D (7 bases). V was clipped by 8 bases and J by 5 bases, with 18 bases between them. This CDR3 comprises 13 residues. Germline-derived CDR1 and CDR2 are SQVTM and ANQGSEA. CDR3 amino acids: CSWGGLAKETQYF. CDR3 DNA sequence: TGCAGCTGGGGGGGGCTAGCGAAGGAGACCCAGTACTTC.

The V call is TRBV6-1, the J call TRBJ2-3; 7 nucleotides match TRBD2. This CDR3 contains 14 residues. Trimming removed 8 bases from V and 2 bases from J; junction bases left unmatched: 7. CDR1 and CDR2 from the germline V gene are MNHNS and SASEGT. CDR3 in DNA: TGTGCCAGCCGAGGAGGGAGGGACACAGATACGCAGTATTTT. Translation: CASRGGRDTDTQYF.

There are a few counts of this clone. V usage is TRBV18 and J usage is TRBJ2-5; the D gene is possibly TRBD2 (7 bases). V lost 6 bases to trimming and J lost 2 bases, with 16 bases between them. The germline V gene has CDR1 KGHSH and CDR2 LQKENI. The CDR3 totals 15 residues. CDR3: CASSGDGGLQETQYF. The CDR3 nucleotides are TGTGCCAGCTCGGGGGACGGGGGGCTTCAAGAGACCCAGTACTTC. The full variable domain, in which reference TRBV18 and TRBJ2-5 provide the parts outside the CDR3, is NAGVMQNPRHLVRRRGQEARLRCSPMKGHSHVYWYRQLPEEGLKFMVYLQKENIIDESGMPKERFSAEFPKEGPSILRIQQVVRGDSAAYFCASSGDGGLQETQYFGPGTRLLVL.

The DNA for the CDR3 is TGTGCCAGCAGTTTATTTAGCGATACGCAGTATTTT. The encoded protein is CASSLFSDTQYF. The V and J genes are TRBV27 and TRBJ2-3; D remains unclear. Trimming pared 1 base from V and 6 bases from J, leaving 5 bases between. The V gene's germline CDR1 is MNHEY and CDR2 SMNVEV (reference sequence). CDR3 length: 12 residues.

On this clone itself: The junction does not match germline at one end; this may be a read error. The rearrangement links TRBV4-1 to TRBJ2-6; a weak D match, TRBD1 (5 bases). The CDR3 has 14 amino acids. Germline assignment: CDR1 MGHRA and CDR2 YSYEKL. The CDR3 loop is CASTRASGANVLTF. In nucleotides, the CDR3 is TGCGCCAGCACTCGGGCCTCTGGGGCCAACGTCCTGACCTTC.

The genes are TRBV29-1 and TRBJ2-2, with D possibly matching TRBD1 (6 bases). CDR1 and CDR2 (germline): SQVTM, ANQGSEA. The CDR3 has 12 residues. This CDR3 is CTVVGAGGELFF. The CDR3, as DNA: TGCACCGTGGTGGGGGCTGGCGGGGAGCTGTTTTTT.

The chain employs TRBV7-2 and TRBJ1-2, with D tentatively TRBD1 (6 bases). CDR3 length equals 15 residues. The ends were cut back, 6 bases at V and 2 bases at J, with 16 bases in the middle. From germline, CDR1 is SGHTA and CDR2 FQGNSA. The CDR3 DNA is TGTGCCAGCAGTTACATACCGGGACAAAACTATGGCTACACCTTC. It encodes CASSYIPGQNYGYTF.

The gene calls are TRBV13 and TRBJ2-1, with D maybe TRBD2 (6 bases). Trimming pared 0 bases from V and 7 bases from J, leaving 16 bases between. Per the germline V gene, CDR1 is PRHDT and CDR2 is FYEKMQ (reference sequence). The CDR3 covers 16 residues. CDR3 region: CASSLGRPGRRNEQFF. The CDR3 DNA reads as TGTGCCAGCAGCTTAGGGCGACCAGGGAGGAGGAATGAGCAGTTCTTC.

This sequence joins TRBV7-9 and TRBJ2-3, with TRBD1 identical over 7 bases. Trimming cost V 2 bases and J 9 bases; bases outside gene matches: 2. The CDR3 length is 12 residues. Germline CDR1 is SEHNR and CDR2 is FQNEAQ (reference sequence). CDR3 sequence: CASSLQGETQYF. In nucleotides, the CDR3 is TGTGCCAGCAGCTTACAGGGGGAGACGCAGTATTTT.

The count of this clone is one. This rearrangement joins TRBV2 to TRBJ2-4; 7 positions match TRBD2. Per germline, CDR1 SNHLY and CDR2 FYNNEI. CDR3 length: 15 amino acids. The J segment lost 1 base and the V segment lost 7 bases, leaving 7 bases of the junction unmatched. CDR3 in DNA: TGTGCCAGCACCCCCCGGGGGGAGGCCAAAAACATTCAGTACTTC. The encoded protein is CASTPRGEAKNIQYF.

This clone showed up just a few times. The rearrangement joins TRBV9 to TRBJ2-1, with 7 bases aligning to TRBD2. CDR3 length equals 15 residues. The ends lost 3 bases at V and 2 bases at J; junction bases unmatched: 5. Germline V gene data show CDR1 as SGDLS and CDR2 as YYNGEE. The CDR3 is CASSAGLVAYNEQFF. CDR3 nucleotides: TGTGCCAGCAGCGCCGGACTAGTCGCCTACAATGAGCAGTTCTTC.

CDR3 in DNA: TGTGCCAGCAGCTACACGACAAGGCGGGACGGCACAGATACGCAGTATTTT. As protein: CASSYTTRRDGTDTQYF. The chain has TRBV7-2 and TRBJ2-3; possibly TRBD2 for D (6 bases). V lost 4 bases and J 1 base, leaving 18 bases between the germline ends. This CDR3 comprises 17 residues. CDR1 and CDR2 from the germline V gene are SGHTA and FQGNSA.

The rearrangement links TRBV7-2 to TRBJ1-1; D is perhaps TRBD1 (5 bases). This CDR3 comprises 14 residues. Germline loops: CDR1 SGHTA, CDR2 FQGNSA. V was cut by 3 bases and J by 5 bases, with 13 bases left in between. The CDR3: CASSLGVRVTEAFF. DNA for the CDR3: TGTGCCAGCAGCTTGGGCGTCAGGGTAACTGAAGCTTTCTTT.

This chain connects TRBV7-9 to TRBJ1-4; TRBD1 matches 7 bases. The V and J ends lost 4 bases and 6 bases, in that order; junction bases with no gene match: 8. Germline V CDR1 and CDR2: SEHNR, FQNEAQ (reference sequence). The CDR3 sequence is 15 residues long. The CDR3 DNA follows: TGTGCCAGCAGCTCAGTACAGGGGAGCTATGAAAAACTGTTTTTT. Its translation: CASSSVQGSYEKLFF.

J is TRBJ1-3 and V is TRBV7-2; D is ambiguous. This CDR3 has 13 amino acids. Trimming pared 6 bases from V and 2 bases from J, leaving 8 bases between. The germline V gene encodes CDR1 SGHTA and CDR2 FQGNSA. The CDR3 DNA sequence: TGTGCCAGCAGTGATGGCCCTGGAAACACCATATATTTT. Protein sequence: CASSDGPGNTIYF.

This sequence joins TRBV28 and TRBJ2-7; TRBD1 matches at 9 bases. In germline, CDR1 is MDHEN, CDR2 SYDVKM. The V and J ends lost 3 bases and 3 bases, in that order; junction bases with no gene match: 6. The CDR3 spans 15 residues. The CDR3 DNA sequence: TGTGCCAGCAGTTTGACGGGACAGGGTCGCTACGAGCAGTACTTC. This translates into CASSLTGQGRYEQYF.

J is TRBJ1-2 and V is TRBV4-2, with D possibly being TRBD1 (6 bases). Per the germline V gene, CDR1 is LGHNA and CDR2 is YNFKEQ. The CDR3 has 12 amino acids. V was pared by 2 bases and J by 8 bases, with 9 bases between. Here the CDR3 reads CASSQSGAGYTF. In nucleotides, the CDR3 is TGTGCCAGCAGCCAATCAGGGGCCGGCTACACCTTC.

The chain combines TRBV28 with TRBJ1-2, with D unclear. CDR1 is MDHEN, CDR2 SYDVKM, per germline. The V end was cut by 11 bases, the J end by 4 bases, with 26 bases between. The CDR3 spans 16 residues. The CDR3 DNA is TGTGCCCCCCAAGGTAGTAGGCCGGGAATTATCTATGGCTACACCTTC. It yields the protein CAPQGSRPGIIYGYTF.

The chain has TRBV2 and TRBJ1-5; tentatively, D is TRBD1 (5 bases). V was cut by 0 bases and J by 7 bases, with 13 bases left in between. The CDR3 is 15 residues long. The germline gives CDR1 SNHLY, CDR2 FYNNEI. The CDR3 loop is CASSEARRGRQPQHF. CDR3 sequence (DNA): TGTGCCAGCAGTGAAGCGCGGAGGGGAAGACAGCCCCAGCATTTT.

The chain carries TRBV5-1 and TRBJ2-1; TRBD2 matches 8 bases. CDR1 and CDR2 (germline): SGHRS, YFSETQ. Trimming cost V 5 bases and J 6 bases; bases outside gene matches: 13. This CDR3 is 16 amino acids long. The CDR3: CASSLSGDPPANEQFF. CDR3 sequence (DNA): TGCGCCAGCAGTCTTAGCGGGGACCCTCCAGCCAATGAGCAGTTCTTC.

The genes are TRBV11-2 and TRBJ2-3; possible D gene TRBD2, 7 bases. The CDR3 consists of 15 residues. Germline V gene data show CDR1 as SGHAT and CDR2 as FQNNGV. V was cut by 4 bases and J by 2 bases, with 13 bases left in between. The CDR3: CASSSAGAPTDTQYF. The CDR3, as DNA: TGTGCCAGCAGCTCCGCGGGGGCCCCCACAGATACGCAGTATTTT.

The CDR3 here is CASSYRAGVFGNEQFF. The CDR3 DNA is TGTGCCAGCAGTTACCGAGCGGGAGTATTCGGCAATGAGCAGTTCTTC. This rearrangement joins TRBV7-9 to TRBJ2-1, with TRBD2 matching over 8 bases. Trimming cost V 6 bases and J 6 bases; bases outside gene matches: 13. Germline V gene sequence: CDR1 SEHNR, CDR2 FQNEAQ (reference sequence). This CDR3 is built from 16 residues.